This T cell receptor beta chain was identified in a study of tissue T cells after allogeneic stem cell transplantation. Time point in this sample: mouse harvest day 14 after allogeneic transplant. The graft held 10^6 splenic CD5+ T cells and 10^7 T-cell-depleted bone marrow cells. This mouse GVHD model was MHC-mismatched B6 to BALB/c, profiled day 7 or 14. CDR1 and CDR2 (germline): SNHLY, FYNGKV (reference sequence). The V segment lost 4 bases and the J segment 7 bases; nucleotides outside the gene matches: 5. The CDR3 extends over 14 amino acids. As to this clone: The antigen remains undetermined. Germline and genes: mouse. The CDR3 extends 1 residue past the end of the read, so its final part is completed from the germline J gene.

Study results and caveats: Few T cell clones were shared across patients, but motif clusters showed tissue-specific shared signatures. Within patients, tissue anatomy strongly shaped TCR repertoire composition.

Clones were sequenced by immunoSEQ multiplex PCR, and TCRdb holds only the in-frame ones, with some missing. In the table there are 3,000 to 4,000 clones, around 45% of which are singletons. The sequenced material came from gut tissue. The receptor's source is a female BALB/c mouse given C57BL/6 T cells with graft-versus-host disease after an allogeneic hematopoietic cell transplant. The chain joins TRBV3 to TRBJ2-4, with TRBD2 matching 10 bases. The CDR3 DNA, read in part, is TGTGCCAGCAGCTATGACTGGGGGGAGGACACCTTGTAC. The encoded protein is CASSYDWGEDTLY. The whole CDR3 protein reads CASSYDWGEDTLYF.